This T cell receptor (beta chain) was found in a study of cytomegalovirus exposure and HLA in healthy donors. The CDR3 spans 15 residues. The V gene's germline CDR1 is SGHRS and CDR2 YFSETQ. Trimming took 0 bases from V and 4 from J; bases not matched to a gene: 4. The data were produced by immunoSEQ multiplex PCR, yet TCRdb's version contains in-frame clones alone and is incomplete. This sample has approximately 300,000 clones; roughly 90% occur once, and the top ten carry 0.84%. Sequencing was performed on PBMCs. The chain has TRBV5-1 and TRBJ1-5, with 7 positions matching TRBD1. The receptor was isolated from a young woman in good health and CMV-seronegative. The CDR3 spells CASSLGGQINQPQHF. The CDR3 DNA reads TGCGCCAGCAGCTTGGGGGGACAGATTAATCAGCCCCAGCATTTT.